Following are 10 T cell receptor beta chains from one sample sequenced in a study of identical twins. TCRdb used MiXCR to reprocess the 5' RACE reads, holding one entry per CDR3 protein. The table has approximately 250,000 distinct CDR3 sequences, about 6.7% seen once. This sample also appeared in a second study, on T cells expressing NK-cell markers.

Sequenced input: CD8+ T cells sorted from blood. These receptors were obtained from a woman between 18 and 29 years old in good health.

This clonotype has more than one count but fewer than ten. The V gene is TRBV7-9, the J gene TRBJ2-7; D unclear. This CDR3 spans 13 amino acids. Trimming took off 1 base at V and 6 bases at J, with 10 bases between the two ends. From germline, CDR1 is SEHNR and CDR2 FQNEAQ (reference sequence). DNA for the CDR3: TGTGCCAGCAGCTTAGGGGGAAATTCCGAGCAGTACTTC. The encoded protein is CASSLGGNSEQYF.

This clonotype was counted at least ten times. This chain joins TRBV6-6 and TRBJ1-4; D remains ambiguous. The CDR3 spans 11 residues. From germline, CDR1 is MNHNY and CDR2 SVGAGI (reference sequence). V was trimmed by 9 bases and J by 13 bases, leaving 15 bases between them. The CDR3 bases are TGTGCCAGTCAGCCTGGTCACCCACTGTTTTTT. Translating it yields CASQPGHPLFF.

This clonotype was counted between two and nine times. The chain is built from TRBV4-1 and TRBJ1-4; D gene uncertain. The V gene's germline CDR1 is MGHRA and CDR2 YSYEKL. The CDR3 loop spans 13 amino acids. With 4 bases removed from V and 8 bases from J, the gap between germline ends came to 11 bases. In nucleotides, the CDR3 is TGCGCCAGCAGCCCGTTTAGTGGGGAAAAACTGTTTTTT. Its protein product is CASSPFSGEKLFF.

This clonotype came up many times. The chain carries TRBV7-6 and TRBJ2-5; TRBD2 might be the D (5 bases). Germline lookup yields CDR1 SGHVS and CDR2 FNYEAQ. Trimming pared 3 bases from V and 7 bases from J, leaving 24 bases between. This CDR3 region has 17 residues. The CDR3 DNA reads TGTGCCAGCAGCTTGGAGAGATCTAGCTATCTCACCGGGACCCAGTACTTC. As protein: CASSLERSSYLTGTQYF.

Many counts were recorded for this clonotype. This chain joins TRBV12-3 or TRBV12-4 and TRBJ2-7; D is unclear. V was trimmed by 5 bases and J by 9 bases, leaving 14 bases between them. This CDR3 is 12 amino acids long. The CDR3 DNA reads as TGTGCCAGCAGTCCTACCGTTAAGGGGCAGTACTTC. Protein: CASSPTVKGQYF.

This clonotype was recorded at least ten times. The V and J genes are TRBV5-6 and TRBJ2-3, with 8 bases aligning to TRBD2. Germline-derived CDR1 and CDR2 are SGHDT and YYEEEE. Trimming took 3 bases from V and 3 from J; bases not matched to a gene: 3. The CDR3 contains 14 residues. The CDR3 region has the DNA TGTGCCAGCAGCTCCGGGACTAGTACAGATACGCAGTATTTT. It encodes CASSSGTSTDTQYF. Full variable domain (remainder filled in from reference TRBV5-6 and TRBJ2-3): DAGVTQSPTHLIKTRGQQVTLRCSPKSGHDTVSWYQQALGQGPQFIFQYYEEEERQRGNFPDRFSGHQFPNYSSELNVNALLLGDSALYLCASSSGTSTDTQYFGPGTRLTVL.

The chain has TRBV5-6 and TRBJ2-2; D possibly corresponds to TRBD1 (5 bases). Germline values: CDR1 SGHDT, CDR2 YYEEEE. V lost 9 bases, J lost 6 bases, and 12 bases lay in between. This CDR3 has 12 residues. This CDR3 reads CAMSLGPGELFF. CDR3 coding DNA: TGTGCCATGAGCTTGGGGCCCGGGGAGCTGTTTTTT.

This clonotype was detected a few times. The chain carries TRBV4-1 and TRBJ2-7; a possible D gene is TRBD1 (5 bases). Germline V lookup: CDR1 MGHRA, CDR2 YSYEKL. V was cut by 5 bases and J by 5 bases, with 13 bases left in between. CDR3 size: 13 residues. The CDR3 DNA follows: TGCGCCAGCAGCACCCTGCAGGGAAACGAGCAGTACTTC. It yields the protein CASSTLQGNEQYF.

The CDR3 DNA sequence: TGTGCCACCAGCAGAGCCGATATCCCAGGGGGTGACGCTTTCTTT. Translation: CATSRADIPGGDAFF. The J gene is TRBJ1-1, the V gene TRBV15; 7 bases match TRBD1. Germline trimming cut 1 base from V and 11 bases from J; bases unmatched to any gene: 13. CDR1 is LNHNV and CDR2 is YYDKDF in the germline V gene (reference sequence). This CDR3 has 15 residues.

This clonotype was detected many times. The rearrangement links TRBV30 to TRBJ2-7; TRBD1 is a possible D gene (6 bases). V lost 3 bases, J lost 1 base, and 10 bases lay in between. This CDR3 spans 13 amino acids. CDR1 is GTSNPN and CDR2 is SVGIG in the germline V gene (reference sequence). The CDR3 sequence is CAWRNRASYEQYF. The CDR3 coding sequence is TGTGCCTGGAGAAACAGGGCATCCTACGAGCAGTACTTC.